This entry lists 16 T cell receptor beta chains sequenced from one sample in a study of CD8+CD57+ T cells in acquired aplastic anemia. Patients picked for sequencing had shown CD8+CD57+ cell expansion detected by flow cytometry. The use of genomic DNA as template underpinned the TCR beta VDJ and CDR3 profiling. Each CDR3 protein is one row after TCRdb ran MiXCR on the reads. The sample contains just over 150,000 distinct CDR3 sequences, less than 50% of which appear only once. The sample comprised sorted CD4+, CD8+, or CD8+CD57+ T cells (not recorded which) from PBMCs. Receptor source: a human donor with aplastic anemia.

The sample holds one count of this clonotype. The V call is TRBV24-1, the J call TRBJ2-3, with D perhaps given as TRBD1 or TRBD2 (5 bases each). The V gene lost 4 bases and the J gene lost 9 bases, with 22 bases spanning the gap. Germline CDR1 KGHDR, CDR2 SFDVKD. This CDR3 has 16 amino acids. CDR3 nucleotide sequence: TGTGCCACCAGTGAATCCGGGACCGGGAAGATAGACACGCAGTATTTT. Translated, it gives CATSESGTGKIDTQYF.

The V call is TRBV20-1, the J call TRBJ1-2; no clear D gene. This CDR3 region has 13 residues. Trimming removed 5 bases from V and 2 bases from J, with 12 bases in between. CDR1 and CDR2 from the germline V gene are DFQATT and SNEGSKA (reference sequence). This CDR3 is CSAGNSFNYGYTF. The CDR3 DNA sequence: TGCAGTGCTGGGAACAGCTTCAACTATGGCTACACCTTC.

With regard to this clonotype: Given a much more abundant clone one base away, this may be a read error. The V and J genes are TRBV11-2 and TRBJ1-2; the D is unclear. The V gene lost 6 bases and the J gene lost 0 bases, with 23 bases spanning the gap. This CDR3 has 18 residues. Germline CDR1 reads SGHAT; CDR2 reads FQNNGV. CDR3 sequence (DNA): TGTGCCAGCAGTTCCCCGGGCGACGAACCTGAAGCTAACTATGGCTACACCTTC. This gives the protein CASSSPGDEPEANYGYTF.

Turning to this clonotype: Sequence at one end of the junction differs from germline and may be a read error. The chain uses TRBV7-7 and TRBJ1-5; TRBD1 is a possible D gene (6 bases). CDR3 length equals 16 residues. Germline CDR1 reads SSHAT; CDR2 reads FNYEAQ (reference sequence). This chain's CDR3 is CASSLEGGVSHQPQHF. The CDR3 nucleotides are TGTGCTAGCAGCTTGGAGGGGGGGGTGAGTCATCAGCCCCAGCATTTT.

A few counts support this clonotype. CDR3 DNA: TGTGCCACCAGAGGACGGTTCACAGATACGCAGTATTTT. Translating it yields CATRGRFTDTQYF. The chain recombines TRBV24-1 with TRBJ2-3, with no clear D. In germline, CDR1 is KGHDR, CDR2 SFDVKD. The CDR3 length is 13 residues. The germline V and J ends were trimmed by 7 bases and 2 bases, with 9 bases remaining between them.

The V and J genes are TRBV3-1 and TRBJ1-2, with a tentative D call TRBD1 (5 bases). Germline V CDR1 and CDR2: LGHDT, YNNKEL (reference sequence). The CDR3 runs 14 residues. V gave up 0 bases and J gave up 7 bases, with 12 bases separating them. The CDR3 bases are TGTGCCAGCAGCCAAGATCTCAGGGTTGGTGGCTACACCTTC. Its protein product is CASSQDLRVGGYTF. Full variable domain (missing parts from reference TRBV3-1 and TRBJ1-2): DTAVSQTPKYLVTQMGNDKSIKCEQNLGHDTMYWYKQDSKKFLKIMFSYNNKELIINETVPNRFSPKSPDKAHLNLHINSLELGDSAVYFCASSQDLRVGGYTFGSGTRLTVV.

This clonotype has a count of ten or more. CDR3 in DNA: TGTGCCAGCAGTACGCCCAGCTACGAGCAGTACTTC. As protein: CASSTPSYEQYF. The chain is built from TRBV6-1 and TRBJ2-7; no definite D call. Germline CDR1 reads MNHNS; CDR2 reads SASEGT. The CDR3 spans 12 residues. The V gene lost 5 bases and the J gene lost 3 bases, with 8 bases spanning the gap.

In its sample, this clonotype was seen many times. The V gene is TRBV2, the J gene TRBJ1-2; D might be TRBD1 (5 bases). Germline CDR1 is SNHLY and CDR2 is FYNNEI. Trimming removed 10 bases from V and 5 bases from J, with 20 bases in between. This CDR3 has 14 residues. As DNA, the CDR3 is TGTGCCATTCAGGGATATGGGGTTGATTATGGCTACACCTTC. As protein: CAIQGYGVDYGYTF. Full variable domain (missing parts from reference TRBV2 and TRBJ1-2): EPEVTQTPSHQVTQMGQEVILRCVPISNHLYFYWYRQILGQKVEFLVSFYNNEISEKSEIFDDQFSVERPDGSNFTLKIRSTKLEDSAMYFCAIQGYGVDYGYTFGSGTRLTVV.

This clonotype has ten or more counts. J is TRBJ2-7 and V is TRBV20-1, with TRBD2 matching over 8 bases. CDR1 DFQATT and CDR2 SNEGSKA come from the germline V gene (reference sequence). Germline trimming cut 0 bases from V and 0 bases from J; bases unmatched to any gene: 4. The CDR3 has 15 residues. CDR3 coding DNA: TGCAGTGCTAGAGATACGAGCGGGAGCTCCTACGAGCAGTACTTC. It yields the protein CSARDTSGSSYEQYF.

This clonotype was found many times. CDR3 sequence reads: CASSLAGGGETQYF. The CDR3 DNA reads as TGTGCCAGCAGCTTAGCGGGAGGAGGAGAGACCCAGTACTTC. V usage is TRBV7-3 and J usage is TRBJ2-5, with 8 bases lining up with TRBD2. Germline values: CDR1 SGHTA, CDR2 FQGTGA. The ends lost 2 bases at V and 4 bases at J; junction bases unmatched: 3. This CDR3 contains 14 residues.

About this clonotype itself: With a much larger clone just one base away, this may be a read error. Without the conserved terminal phenylalanine or tryptophan, this CDR3 likely stems from a read error. The V gene is TRBV6-7, the J gene TRBJ2-7; 7 bases fit TRBD1. TRBV6-7 is reported as an ORF; its role is uncertain. The CDR3 consists of 15 residues. V lost 7 bases and J lost 0; bases outside the gene matches: 9. The CDR3 DNA sequence: TGTGCCAGCACCCACTGCCGACAGGGCTCCTACGAGCAGTACTCC. This gives the protein CASTHCRQGSYEQYS.

This clonotype was detected only once. V usage is TRBV5-6 and J usage is TRBJ1-1, with 7 bases matching TRBD1. With V trimmed by 1 base and J by 4 bases, 7 bases remained unmatched. The CDR3 is 15 amino acids. The V gene's germline CDR1 is SGHDT and CDR2 YYEEEE. The CDR3 DNA sequence: TGTGCCAGCAGCTTGCCCCGACAGGGAGGCACTGAAGCTTTCTTT. Translated, it gives CASSLPRQGGTEAFF. Using reference TRBV5-6 and TRBJ1-1 for the parts outside the CDR3, the full variable domain is DAGVTQSPTHLIKTRGQQVTLRCSPKSGHDTVSWYQQALGQGPQFIFQYYEEEERQRGNFPDRFSGHQFPNYSSELNVNALLLGDSALYLCASSLPRQGGTEAFFGQGTRLTVV.

This clonotype was counted many times. This chain connects TRBV4-1 to TRBJ2-7, with D unclear. CDR1 and CDR2 from the germline V gene are MGHRA and YSYEKL. This CDR3 region has 13 residues. The V gene lost 5 bases and the J gene lost 7 bases, with 15 bases spanning the gap. The CDR3 DNA follows: TGCGCCAGCAGCAGGGAAGGGCAGGTGGAGCAGTACTTC. Translating it yields CASSREGQVEQYF.

The chain is built from TRBV11-2 and TRBJ2-1; 9 bases match TRBD2. The ends lost 1 base at V and 7 bases at J; junction bases unmatched: 11. The CDR3 runs 17 residues. Germline lookup yields CDR1 SGHAT and CDR2 FQNNGV. CDR3 bases: TGTGCCAGCAGCTTAGTACTAGCGGGTTCCCGGGGGAATGAGCAGTTCTTC. Translated: CASSLVLAGSRGNEQFF.

This clonotype was seen once. The conserved phenylalanine or tryptophan is not found at the CDR3 terminus, so this likely reflects a read error. The chain carries TRBV11-2 and TRBJ2-1; D ambiguous. Germline V lookup: CDR1 SGHAT, CDR2 FQNNGV. The CDR3 sequence is 16 residues long. V lost 4 bases to trimming and J lost 0 bases, with 13 bases between them. This chain's CDR3 is CASSSLSPSSYNEQFL. The CDR3 nucleotides read TGTGCCAGCAGCTCCCTCAGCCCAAGCTCCTACAATGAGCAGTTCCTC.

This clonotype was found a few times. The V and J genes are TRBV10-3 and TRBJ1-6; 8 bases fit TRBD1. Per germline, CDR1 ENHRY and CDR2 SYGVKD. Trimming removed 5 bases from V and 7 bases from J; junction bases left unmatched: 4. CDR3 size: 14 residues. As DNA, the CDR3 is TGTGCCATCAGTCCGGGACAGGTAAATTCACCCCTCCACTTT. Its protein product is CAISPGQVNSPLHF.